Listed here are 22 T cell receptor beta chains from one sample, sequenced in a study of shared clonotypes between healthy human individuals. Data came from immunoSEQ multiplex PCR; TCRdb stores just in-frame clones and leaves some out. The repertoire holds around 1.9 million clones, with around 93% as singletons. As defined, naive CD8 cells were CD45RO-negative and positively selected for CCR7, with terminally differentiated effector memory CD45RA+ cells excluded. The sequenced sample consisted of naive CD8+ T cells from PBMCs. Receptors were obtained from a man aged 18 to 35 in good health. Some clones in this sample may be carry-over from other donors' samples.

J is TRBJ2-5 and V is TRBV2; D is perhaps TRBD2 (6 bases). Trimming took off 2 bases at V and 3 bases at J, with 13 bases between the two ends. The CDR3 is made up of 15 amino acids. Germline CDR1 SNHLY, CDR2 FYNNEI. Written as DNA, the CDR3 is TGTGCCAGCAGTGAATGGACTGGGGGGAAAGAGACCCAGTACTTC. This codes for CASSEWTGGKETQYF.

This clone was seen a single time. This chain links TRBV27 with TRBJ2-7, with D possibly being TRBD2 (5 bases). Deletions cut 7 bases from V and 0 bases from J, with 16 bases between. CDR3 length: 15 residues. Germline V gene sequence: CDR1 MNHEY, CDR2 SMNVEV (reference sequence). CDR3 residues: CASTSLGDISYEQYF. CDR3 sequence (DNA): TGTGCCAGCACCTCCCTCGGGGATATCTCCTACGAGCAGTACTTC.

The rearrangement uses TRBV5-4 and TRBJ1-1; 9 bases are shared with TRBD1. Trimming removed 9 bases from V and 2 bases from J; junction bases left unmatched: 8. Germline V lookup: CDR1 SGHNT, CDR2 YYREEE (reference sequence). The CDR3 is 14 residues long. In DNA form, the CDR3 reads TGTGCCACCGAGACAGGGGGAAATAACACTGAAGCTTTCTTT. This codes for CATETGGNNTEAFF.

J is TRBJ2-3 and V is TRBV28; D unresolved. V was trimmed by 2 bases and J by 0 bases, leaving 6 bases between them. CDR1 MDHEN and CDR2 SYDVKM come from the germline V gene. This CDR3 spans 14 amino acids. The CDR3 DNA is TGTGCCAGCAGTTTAGAATCTAGCACAGATACGCAGTATTTT. Protein: CASSLESSTDTQYF.

The chain uses TRBV18 and TRBJ2-2, with D tentatively TRBD2 (5 bases). CDR1 is KGHSH, CDR2 LQKENI, per germline. The CDR3 runs 17 residues. The V end lost 3 bases, the J end lost 0 bases, and 14 bases lay between the germline ends. Here the CDR3 DNA reads TGTGCCAGCTCACCCTCGGGGTCGCGACCGAACACCGGGGAGCTGTTTTTT. It yields the protein CASSPSGSRPNTGELFF.

This clone occurred once. The genes are TRBV7-8 and TRBJ2-1, with TRBD2 matching over 8 bases. V was clipped by 5 bases and J by 4 bases; unmatched bases: 7. Germline CDR1 is SGHVS and CDR2 is FQNEAQ. The CDR3 spans 15 residues. DNA for the CDR3: TGTGCCAGCAGCCCGAGCGGGAGTGCGTACAATGAGCAGTTCTTC. As protein: CASSPSGSAYNEQFF.

This clone was seen only a few times. V usage is TRBV7-8 and J usage is TRBJ2-1, with D uncertain. V lost 2 bases and J lost 3, with 2 bases in between. Germline V gene sequence: CDR1 SGHVS, CDR2 FQNEAQ. This CDR3 spans 12 amino acids. In DNA form, the CDR3 reads TGTGCCAGCAGCTTAAGCTACAATGAGCAGTTCTTC. It codes for CASSLSYNEQFF.

V usage is TRBV6-5 and J usage is TRBJ2-6, with 7 bases fitting TRBD1. V was pared by 2 bases and J by 3 bases, with 4 bases of the junction left unmatched. Germline V CDR1 and CDR2: MNHEY, SVGAGI. This CDR3 has 16 residues. Here the CDR3 DNA reads TGTGCCAGCAGTTACAAAGGGGGCGGTGGGGCCAACGTCCTGACTTTC. Amino acid sequence: CASSYKGGGGANVLTF.

V gene TRBV5-1 combines with J gene TRBJ2-7; D unclear. Trimming pared 1 base from V and 4 bases from J, leaving 18 bases between. This CDR3 is 16 amino acids long. Germline V gene lookup returns CDR1 SGHRS and CDR2 YFSETQ. CDR3 coding DNA: TGCGCCAGCAGCTTGAACCGCGACATAGGGAATTACGAGCAGTACTTC. Amino acid sequence: CASSLNRDIGNYEQYF.

The chain joins TRBV28 to TRBJ2-5; the D gene is possibly TRBD1 (6 bases). This CDR3 spans 13 amino acids. V lost 7 bases, J lost 1 base, and 10 bases lay in between. Germline lookup yields CDR1 MDHEN and CDR2 SYDVKM. DNA of the CDR3: TGTGCCAGCACCCAGGGGTTCCAAGAGACCCAGTACTTC. Protein: CASTQGFQETQYF.

The rearrangement links TRBV18 to TRBJ2-7; TRBD1 matches 7 bases. With V trimmed by 3 bases and J by 1 base, 9 bases remained unmatched. From germline, CDR1 is KGHSH and CDR2 LQKENI. The CDR3 is 16 amino acids. The DNA for the CDR3 is TGTGCCAGCTCACCCTTTGGACAGGAACCATCCTACGAGCAGTACTTC. It specifies CASSPFGQEPSYEQYF.

This chain uses TRBV28 with TRBJ2-1; D possibly uses TRBD1 or TRBD2 (6 bases each). This CDR3 has 15 amino acids. Germline V gives CDR1 MDHEN, CDR2 SYDVKM. V was clipped by 2 bases and J by 4 bases, with 12 bases between them. As DNA, the CDR3 is TGTGCCAGCAGTTTAGCGGGACAAATTTACAATGAGCAGTTCTTC. Protein sequence: CASSLAGQIYNEQFF.

This chain joins TRBV7-8 and TRBJ2-7; the D gene is possibly TRBD2 (6 bases). Trimming left V 5 bases short and J 6 bases short, with 17 bases between. Germline V gene data show CDR1 as SGHVS and CDR2 as FQNEAQ. This CDR3 has 14 residues. CDR3: CASSLRGAEGEQYF. The CDR3, as DNA: TGTGCCAGCAGCCTCCGGGGTGCGGAGGGCGAGCAGTACTTC.

V is TRBV19 and J is TRBJ2-7; 8 nucleotides align to TRBD2. Trimming removed 2 bases from V and 5 bases from J; junction bases left unmatched: 5. The CDR3 has 14 residues. Germline V gives CDR1 LNHDA, CDR2 SQIVND (reference sequence). CDR3 bases: TGTGCCAGTAGTATACGCTCCGGGGGGGACGAGCAGTACTTC. It yields the protein CASSIRSGGDEQYF.

V is TRBV27 and J is TRBJ1-5; TRBD1 matches 8 bases. The CDR3 extends over 16 amino acids. The junction had 18 bases not matched to a gene; V was cut back by 10 bases and J by 7 bases. Looked up from germline, CDR1 is MNHEY and CDR2 is SMNVEV (reference sequence). CDR3 sequence: CATADRAPWGRQPQHF. Here the CDR3 DNA reads TGTGCCACCGCGGACAGGGCCCCCTGGGGTAGACAGCCCCAGCATTTT.

The chain uses TRBV29-1 and TRBJ2-5; 10 bases line up with TRBD1. CDR3 size: 14 residues. Germline CDR1 is SQVTM and CDR2 is ANQGSEA. Losses at the gene ends were 6 bases for V and 2 bases for J; bases not matched to a gene: 6. The CDR3 nucleotides read TGCAGCGTCACGTCGGACAGGGGGCAAGAGACCCAGTACTTC. This sequence encodes CSVTSDRGQETQYF.

The V call is TRBV6-5, the J call TRBJ1-2; 8 bases line up with TRBD1. This CDR3 region has 13 residues. Looked up from germline, CDR1 is MNHEY and CDR2 is SVGAGI. V shed 5 bases and J 8 bases; nucleotides not matched to a gene: 7. CDR3 bases: TGTGCCAGCAGTCCTCAGGGGGCTAACGGCTACACCTTC. It is translated as CASSPQGANGYTF.

The gene calls are TRBV29-1 and TRBJ1-1; D ambiguous. CDR3 length: 11 amino acids. Trimming took off 3 bases at V and 5 bases at J, with 7 bases between the two ends. In germline, CDR1 is SQVTM, CDR2 ANQGSEA. The CDR3 DNA reads as TGCAGCGTTGATCCGGGTACTGAAGCTTTCTTT. Encoded protein: CSVDPGTEAFF.

This clone was recorded once. The chain has TRBV5-4 and TRBJ1-1; 8 bases align to TRBD1. The CDR3 is made up of 15 amino acids. Looked up from germline, CDR1 is SGHNT and CDR2 is YYREEE (reference sequence). J was trimmed by 3 bases and V by 4 bases; bases with no gene match: 8. The CDR3 region has the DNA TGTGCCAGCAGCGCCTACTACAGGGGGGACACTGAAGCTTTCTTT. It translates to CASSAYYRGDTEAFF.

The chain carries TRBV21-1 and TRBJ2-7; the DNA was not compared with TRBD1, the D call given in the table. TRBV21-1 is assigned pseudogene status. The CDR3 is made up of 17 amino acids. CDR3 sequence: CASSKETDREVSYEQYF. In DNA, the CDR3 is TGTGCCAGCAGCAAAGAAACGGACAGGGAGGTATCCTACGAGCAGTACTTC.

V is TRBV7-8 and J is TRBJ2-5; TRBD2 agrees at 9 bases. The CDR3 is 14 amino acids. V lost 6 bases and J lost 1; bases outside the gene matches: 3. CDR1 and CDR2 from the germline V gene are SGHVS and FQNEAQ. The CDR3 here is CASRFSGSQETQYF. For the CDR3, the DNA is TGTGCCAGCAGATTTAGCGGGAGCCAAGAGACCCAGTACTTC.

The V and J genes are TRBV2 and TRBJ2-7; no firm D call. The CDR3 totals 13 residues. V lost 4 bases, J lost 3 bases, and 10 bases lay in between. Germline V gives CDR1 SNHLY, CDR2 FYNNEI. The CDR3 loop reads CASSVSTNYEQYF. The CDR3 coding sequence is TGTGCCAGCAGTGTATCAACGAACTACGAGCAGTACTTC.